This T cell receptor beta chain comes out of a study of blood T cell repertoires in COVID-19. On the study more broadly: Material from acute and convalescent COVID-19 was sourced from the United States, Italy and Spain. PBMCs, B-cell-depleted T cells, or T cells were the source of the cDNA or gDNA that made up the material.

CDR1 MNHEY and CDR2 SVGAGI come from the germline V gene. CDR3 length: 14 amino acids. V was pared by 7 bases and J by 7 bases, with 10 bases of the junction left unmatched. Measured with immunoSEQ multiplex PCR; TCRdb has only the in-frame clones, and not every one. Here the sample spans under 55,000 clones, 80% to 90% being singletons. The V call is TRBV6-5, the J call TRBJ2-7; the match to TRBD2 covers 10 bases. The TCR originated in a human donor in a cohort sampled during active COVID-19. Sequenced sample: peripheral blood. The CDR3 DNA reads TGTGCCAGCATATTGGGACTAGCGCCGCTGGAGCAGTACTTC. It specifies CASILGLAPLEQYF.